This TCR beta chain was identified in a study of T cell responses to AZD1222 COVID-19 vaccine (dated by TCRdb to about 2021). Background for the entire study: Because spike-specific TCR depth and breadth did not differ between the two schedules, AZD1222 recipients who got a second dose at roughly 4 weeks were pooled with those who got a second dose at roughly 12 weeks. Enrollment into the trials was organized by age into subgroups of 18-55, 56-69 and 70-plus years, and those subgroups contained roughly 140, 27 and 60 TCR-sequenced participants, respectively. TCR sequencing covered approximately 230 trial participants: 200 to 220 given two doses of AZD1222 and 26 given two doses of MenACWY control vaccine.

The full study reports these points: Because no samples from the day 14 peak response were available, repertoires could be characterized only after the peak T cell response. A significant rise in spike-specific TCR breadth and depth was observed after two AZD1222 doses relative to day 0 and relative to MenACWY recipients. The whole spike protein was spanned by vaccine-associated CD4 TCRs, and dominant responses were seen in regions 160-218 and 743-854. Conclusions about previously exposed vaccinees are limited, since just a handful of AZD1222 recipients were seropositive for SARS-CoV-2 at baseline. Participants were mostly white British and included more females than males, and it was suggested by the authors that clonal diversity may have been underestimated. Reportedly, close to half of the unique spike-specific TCRs recognized epitopes lying outside the regions that are mutated in the B.1.351 and B.1.1.7 variants. The 56-69-year group was small, and its depth increase did not reach significance, likely because of low power.

The CDR3 regions of human TCRbeta chains were analyzed by immunosequencing. The original methods were these. TCRs in the repertoires were compared against a reference library of SARS-CoV-2-specific TCRs that had been generated with the MIRA antigen-specificity platform. Breadth was defined as the fraction of unique TCRs that were SARS-CoV-2-associated, and depth was defined as the fraction of total T cells that were SARS-CoV-2-associated. Each spike-specific TCR was assigned to its reactive spike region and to a CD4 or CD8 class using the MIRA data. Log10-transformed breadth and depth values were compared by one-way ANOVA with Sidak's multiple comparisons tests. Drawn from immuneACCESS, this table holds only the in-frame rearrangements with V and J called that TCRdb kept. Clones are partly lost; checked studies trace under half to an unresolved V gene and leave the rest unexplained. D and trimming come from the DNA, and the V and J calls and clone size come from that table. The sample has fewer than 110,000 clones on record, around 90% of them singletons. Together, the top ten hold about 5% of the sample.

The sample's time point label, in plain terms: baseline before first vaccination. Samples from vaccinated people were obtained from the UK trials COV001 and COV002, which included a single-blind randomized controlled phase 2/3 trial of AZD1222 (ChAdOx1 nCoV-19) in healthy adults. For TCRbeta chain sequencing, PBMC samples were collected from trial participants at day 0 and at day 28 after the second dose. For this clone: Which antigen it targets is not known. No clone much larger than this one lies a single base away; base qualities are absent.

Source: peripheral blood, taken on day 0 of AZD1222 vaccination. This sequence originates from an adult in good health.

The bases read TGTGCCTGGGAGTGGTTAGCGGGCAGGGAACAGTTCTTC. Translated, this is CAWEWLAGREQFF. The V and J genes are TRBV30 and TRBJ2-1; 7 bases in between match TRBD2. The CDR3 starts with the cysteine, ends with the phenylalanine, and has 13 residues. CDR3 DNA is the only sequence kept; it has 39 bases, read in frame from the first base. Reading the germline V gene (reference sequence) gives CDR1 GTSNPN and CDR2 SVGIG. The junction shows trimming of 5 bases on V and 13 bases on J, and the gene matches do not reach 14 bases of it.